Shown below are 32 T cell receptor beta chains from a single sample sequenced in a study of human T cells and chemical hapten exposure. Time point meaning: patch test 1, 2 weeks after DPC sensitization. Treatment defined: therapeutic diphenylcyclopropenone sensitization with weekly scalp DPC. TCRdb re-analysed the RACE reads in MiXCR, keeping a single row per CDR3 protein. The table lists 45,000 to 60,000 distinct CDR3 sequences, about 9.3% of them singletons. The specimen comprised whole blood, sampled in connection with sensitization to the hapten diphenylcyclopropenone (DPC). The receptor source for this set is a middle-aged woman with alopecia areata. Some clones in this sample may be carry-over from other donors' samples.

There are a few counts of this clonotype. The gene calls are TRBV19 and TRBJ2-4; TRBD2 aligns across 7 bases. The junction had 8 bases not matched to a gene; V was cut back by 9 bases and J by 6 bases. The V gene's germline CDR1 is LNHDA and CDR2 SQIVND (reference sequence). The CDR3 length is 13 residues. CDR3 sequence reads: CASPQRGGNIQYF. DNA for the CDR3: TGTGCCAGCCCTCAGCGGGGCGGAAACATTCAGTACTTC.

This clonotype was picked up many times. V gene TRBV27 combines with J gene TRBJ1-5; TRBD1 matches at 9 bases. The CDR3 extends over 13 amino acids. V shed 6 bases and J 6 bases; nucleotides not matched to a gene: 3. CDR1 is MNHEY, CDR2 SMNVEV, per germline (reference sequence). CDR3 sequence: CASRGTGLQPQHF. CDR3 sequence (DNA): TGTGCCAGCAGAGGGACAGGGCTTCAGCCCCAGCATTTT.

Turning to this clonotype: A read error is possible here, since a much larger clone lies one base away. It is likely a read error, because the conserved phenylalanine at the end of the CDR3 is missing. V is TRBV12-3 or TRBV12-4 and J is TRBJ2-2; tentative D call: TRBD1 (6 bases). The CDR3 spans 15 residues. The V end was cut by 6 bases, the J end by 2 bases, with 13 bases between. CDR3 DNA sequence: TGTGCCAGCAGCCACAGGGATCCCAACACCGGGGAGCTGTTTTCT. Its translation: CASSHRDPNTGELFS.

This clonotype was seen many times. CDR3 region: CASSFGGGQGGNTIYF. In DNA form, the CDR3 reads TGTGCCAGCAGTTTTGGTGGGGGACAGGGTGGAAACACCATATATTTT. The chain has TRBV12-3 or TRBV12-4 and TRBJ1-3; 9 nucleotides agree with TRBD1. The CDR3 extends over 16 amino acids. The J segment lost 3 bases and the V segment lost 3 bases, leaving 6 bases of the junction unmatched.

This clonotype was seen repeatedly, ten times or more. The chain links TRBV20-1 to TRBJ1-4; D uncertain. Deletions cut 1 base from V and 5 bases from J, with 14 bases between. Germline V gives CDR1 DFQATT, CDR2 SNEGSKA (reference sequence). The CDR3 covers 15 residues. The CDR3 reads CSARGPGVTNEKLFF. The CDR3 DNA is TGCAGTGCTAGAGGGCCCGGGGTTACAAATGAAAAACTGTTTTTT.

This clonotype was recorded at least ten times. This sequence joins TRBV4-1 and TRBJ1-2, with TRBD1 as a possible D gene (5 bases). The CDR3 extends over 15 amino acids. V was trimmed by 0 bases and J by 4 bases, leaving 12 bases between them. Germline CDR1 and CDR2: MGHRA and YSYEKL. The CDR3 nucleotides read TGCGCCAGCAGCCAAGATCGGGGGATTTCCTATGGCTACACCTTC. Translating it yields CASSQDRGISYGYTF.

This clonotype appeared many times. CDR3 bases: TGTGCCAGCATGGAACAGGGGGCGTGGGAAAAACTGTTTTTT. This codes for CASMEQGAWEKLFF. The chain combines TRBV28 with TRBJ1-4; 9 positions agree with TRBD1. V trimming: 7 bases; J trimming: 8 bases; junction bases outside the gene matches: 8. The CDR3 spans 14 residues. The V gene's germline CDR1 is MDHEN and CDR2 SYDVKM.

This clonotype was counted only a few times. V and J are TRBV5-6 and TRBJ1-5, with D possibly being TRBD1 (6 bases). Trimming removed 2 bases at V and 0 bases at J, with 18 bases between. The V gene's germline CDR1 is SGHDT and CDR2 YYEEEE. This CDR3 has 18 amino acids. The CDR3 protein is CASSLRWAGANSNQPQHF. CDR3 sequence (DNA): TGTGCCAGCAGCTTAAGGTGGGCAGGGGCAAATAGCAATCAGCCCCAGCATTTT.

This clonotype was detected many times. The rearrangement joins TRBV7-8 to TRBJ2-7, with 8 nucleotides matching TRBD1. CDR3 length: 14 amino acids. V dropped 1 base and J dropped 10; count of bases not matched to a gene: 9. Germline CDR1 SGHVS, CDR2 FQNEAQ. Here the CDR3 reads CASSLGPDRGEQYF. CDR3 nucleotide sequence: TGTGCCAGCAGCTTAGGCCCCGACAGGGGAGAACAGTACTTC.

This clonotype came up many times. The chain links TRBV18 to TRBJ1-1; D unclear. The CDR3 consists of 13 residues. Germline CDR1 KGHSH, CDR2 LQKENI. V was cut by 2 bases and J by 1 base, with 5 bases left in between. The CDR3 loop reads CASSPDENTEAFF. CDR3 coding DNA: TGTGCCAGCTCACCAGATGAGAACACTGAAGCTTTCTTT.

This clonotype occurred a few times. V and J are TRBV9 and TRBJ2-5, with D possibly being TRBD1 or TRBD2 (6 bases each). CDR1 is SGDLS and CDR2 is YYNGEE in the germline V gene. The ends were cut back, 0 bases at V and 1 base at J, with 10 bases in the middle. The CDR3 covers 15 residues. The CDR3: CASSVGGGLQETQYF. CDR3 nucleotide sequence: TGTGCCAGCAGCGTAGGAGGGGGGCTCCAAGAGACCCAGTACTTC.

This clonotype was observed many times. The rearrangement joins TRBV6-1 to TRBJ1-3; D not resolved. Trimming took off 0 bases at V and 3 bases at J, with 12 bases between the two ends. This CDR3 is 16 amino acids long. The V gene's germline CDR1 is MNHNS and CDR2 SASEGT. CDR3 in amino acids: CASSEALTGHGNTIYF. The CDR3 coding sequence is TGTGCCAGCAGTGAAGCGCTTACGGGCCATGGAAACACCATATATTTT.

This clonotype was recorded at least ten times. The chain recombines TRBV29-1 with TRBJ2-1; D gene ambiguous. This CDR3 is built from 12 residues. Trimming shortened V by 1 base and J by 4 bases, and 5 bases separated the two germline ends. The germline CDR1 and CDR2 sequences are SQVTM and ANQGSEA. Written as DNA, the CDR3 is TGCAGCGTTGAAGGTGGATACAATGAGCAGTTCTTC. Translating it yields CSVEGGYNEQFF.

This clonotype was seen more than once but under ten times. V is TRBV5-1 and J is TRBJ2-3, with D unclear. The V gene's germline CDR1 is SGHRS and CDR2 YFSETQ. CDR3 length: 14 residues. The V end lost 4 bases, the J end lost 0 bases, and 9 bases lay between the germline ends. The CDR3 nucleotides are TGCGCCAGCAGCGGCGGTCGGAGCACAGATACGCAGTATTTT. It yields the protein CASSGGRSTDTQYF.

This clonotype has a count of ten or more. V usage is TRBV28 and J usage is TRBJ1-6; 9 bases are a match to TRBD1. The V gene end was trimmed by 4 bases and the J gene end by 9 bases; junction bases not matched to a gene: 7. This CDR3 has 15 residues. Germline CDR1 reads MDHEN; CDR2 reads SYDVKM. CDR3 nucleotides: TGTGCCAGCAGTTACCAGACAGGGGGGAGTTCACCCCTCCACTTT. Translation gives CASSYQTGGSSPLHF.

This clonotype has just a few counts. This chain joins TRBV12-3 or TRBV12-4 and TRBJ1-1, with D perhaps matching TRBD1 (6 bases). Trimming removed 1 base from V and 0 bases from J, with 9 bases in between. The CDR3 runs to 15 residues. The CDR3 protein is CASSLGRGMNTEAFF. CDR3 coding DNA: TGTGCCAGCAGTTTAGGTAGGGGGATGAACACTGAAGCTTTCTTT.

This clonotype was recorded at least ten times. This sequence joins TRBV6-6 and TRBJ1-2; D not resolved. Germline V gives CDR1 MNHNY, CDR2 SVGAGI (reference sequence). V shed 2 bases and J shed 4 bases, with 11 bases lying between them. The CDR3 runs to 14 residues. In DNA, the CDR3 is TGTGCCAGCAGTTACATGTCCGGTGCCTATGGCTACACCTTC. It specifies CASSYMSGAYGYTF.

This clonotype was recorded at least ten times. The V gene is TRBV27, the J gene TRBJ2-1; TRBD1 matches at 9 bases. The CDR3 loop spans 14 amino acids. Germline V gives CDR1 MNHEY, CDR2 SMNVEV (reference sequence). Trimming removed 2 bases from V and 9 bases from J; junction bases left unmatched: 5. CDR3 coding DNA: TGTGCCAGCAGTTTACTTGACAGGGGGGCTGAGCAGTTCTTC. Translation: CASSLLDRGAEQFF.

This chain connects TRBV14 to TRBJ2-1; TRBD2 agrees at 13 bases. The germline gives CDR1 SGHDN, CDR2 FVKESK. This CDR3 has 14 residues. V trimming: 1 base; J trimming: 10 bases; junction bases outside the gene matches: 1. The CDR3 spells CASSQAGLAGEQFF. The DNA for the CDR3 is TGTGCCAGCAGCCAAGCGGGACTAGCGGGGGAGCAGTTCTTC.

This clonotype has ten or more counts. This chain joins TRBV29-1 and TRBJ2-5, with D hard to call. CDR1 is SQVTM and CDR2 is ANQGSEA in the germline V gene. The CDR3 spans 14 residues. V gave up 3 bases and J gave up 4 bases, with 15 bases separating them. DNA for the CDR3: TGCAGCGTTGAGGATAATGGGTTAGTAGAGACCCAGTACTTC. Residues: CSVEDNGLVETQYF.

There are a few counts of this clonotype. This chain joins TRBV20-1 and TRBJ2-1, with 10 nucleotides matching TRBD2. Germline-derived CDR1 and CDR2 are DFQATT and SNEGSKA (reference sequence). The trim removed 3 bases at V and 2 bases at J, leaving 4 bases unmatched. There are 15 residues in the CDR3. The DNA of the CDR3 is TGCAGTGCTAGGGATAGCGGGGGGACCTACAATGAGCAGTTCTTC. Protein: CSARDSGGTYNEQFF.

This clonotype was counted many times. The chain uses TRBV3-1 and TRBJ1-1; possibly TRBD1 for D (5 bases). Germline CDR1 is LGHDT and CDR2 is YNNKEL (reference sequence). Deletions cut 4 bases from V and 11 bases from J, with 26 bases between. CDR3 length: 16 residues. Here the CDR3 DNA reads TGTGCCAGCAGCCTCTCCGGCCCAACAGCTCCGGGGGTGGCTTTCTTT. Protein product: CASSLSGPTAPGVAFF.

This clonotype showed up many times. V gene TRBV11-1 combines with J gene TRBJ2-2, with a tentative D call TRBD2 (5 bases). CDR1 is SGHAT and CDR2 is FQDESV in the germline V gene (reference sequence). V shed 5 bases and J shed 5 bases, with 18 bases lying between them. The CDR3 runs to 16 residues. The CDR3 coding sequence is TGTGCCAGCAGCCCCCCTTCGGGAATGGTAACCGGGGAGCTGTTTTTT. Its translation is CASSPPSGMVTGELFF.

This clonotype came up many times. The rearrangement uses TRBV12-3 or TRBV12-4 and TRBJ1-3; the D is unclear. The length of the CDR3 is 14 residues. The V gene lost 4 bases and the J gene lost 6 bases, with 13 bases spanning the gap. CDR3 loop: CASSSRIPPNTIYF. The CDR3 nucleotides are TGTGCCAGCAGTTCCCGGATCCCGCCAAACACCATATATTTT.

A word on this clonotype: An end of the junction does not agree with germline; a read error may underlie this. The J gene is TRBJ1-5, the V gene TRBV28; D uncertain. The CDR3 runs to 11 residues. Germline V lookup: CDR1 MDHEN, CDR2 SYDVKM. Here the CDR3 reads CASSQTRAHHF. In nucleotides, the CDR3 is TGTGCCAGCAGTCAGACGCGGGCCCATCATTTT.

This clonotype was counted ten times or more. The chain links TRBV21-1 to TRBJ2-5; the table's D call, TRBD2, has no DNA check behind it. TRBV21-1 is a pseudogene locus. The CDR3 is made up of 16 amino acids. This CDR3 reads CASSKGASGPQETQYF. The DNA for the CDR3 is TGTGCCAGCAGCAAAGGGGCTAGCGGGCCACAAGAGACCCAGTACTTC.

Many counts were recorded for this clonotype. This rearrangement joins TRBV20-1 to TRBJ2-5, with D perhaps matching TRBD1 (7 bases). The CDR3 has 14 residues. The V and J ends lost 3 bases and 5 bases respectively, with 16 bases between them. Germline assignment: CDR1 DFQATT and CDR2 SNEGSKA (reference sequence). DNA of the CDR3: TGCAGTGCTAGGTCAGGGGGGAATAGGGAGACCCAGTACTTC. It encodes CSARSGGNRETQYF.

This rearrangement joins TRBV12-3 or TRBV12-4 to TRBJ2-1, with 8 bases that match TRBD2. The CDR3 has 19 residues. Trimming cost V 6 bases and J 0 bases; bases outside gene matches: 16. CDR3 DNA: TGTGCCAGCAGCCCCCAGGGACTAGGGTCTCGGAGCTCCTACAATGAGCAGTTCTTC. Translating gives CASSPQGLGSRSSYNEQFF.

V gene TRBV6-6 combines with J gene TRBJ1-1; no firm D call. The V gene's germline CDR1 is MNHNY and CDR2 SVGAGI (reference sequence). There are 12 residues in the CDR3. V gave up 0 bases and J gave up 6 bases, with 5 bases separating them. The CDR3 DNA reads as TGTGCCAGCAGTTACTCGAGAGCTGAAGCTTTCTTT. It translates to CASSYSRAEAFF.

This clonotype has a count of ten or more. This sequence joins TRBV18 and TRBJ2-5; possible D gene TRBD2, 6 bases. The CDR3 runs 15 residues. The germline V gene has CDR1 KGHSH and CDR2 LQKENI. The ends were cut back, 6 bases at V and 2 bases at J, with 16 bases in the middle. The CDR3 coding sequence is TGTGCCAGCTCCTCAGAGGCGGGGATACAAGAGACCCAGTACTTC. Protein sequence: CASSSEAGIQETQYF.

This sequence joins TRBV4-1 and TRBJ2-7, with 12 bases lining up with TRBD2. This CDR3 is built from 15 residues. V was pared by 4 bases and J by 0 bases, with 1 base of the junction left unmatched. Germline CDR1 reads MGHRA; CDR2 reads YSYEKL. The CDR3 DNA reads TGCGCCAGCAGCCGGACTAGCGGGGACTCCTACGAGCAGTACTTC. This encodes CASSRTSGDSYEQYF.

This clonotype was recorded many times. V usage is TRBV6-1 and J usage is TRBJ1-5; 8 bases agree with TRBD1. The CDR3 consists of 17 residues. Germline CDR1 MNHNS, CDR2 SASEGT. V lost 4 bases and J lost 6; bases outside the gene matches: 14. DNA for the CDR3: TGTGCCAGCAGTGCTTCAGGGGGCGCGGATCCTCTTCAGCCCCAGCATTTT. Translating it yields CASSASGGADPLQPQHF.